Listed below are T cell receptor beta chains from one sample, sequenced in a study of sequential checkpoint blockade in melanoma. Profiling relied on immunoSEQ multiplex PCR, and the TCRdb table lists in-frame clones only, not all of them. Among some 9,600 clones listed, approximately 76% were seen once. This material consisted of CD8+ T cells sorted from blood (inferred from file names), taken from a patient given nivolumab and ipilimumab in sequence. The origin of the receptors is a human donor with melanoma. Each CDR3 is given with its conserved first and last residue. D genes are given only for firm matches. Some rows mark clone size as missing; the rest say once, few, many or name a class of expanded clone.

j_call: TRBJ1-6; clone_size: NA; v_call: TRBV27; d_call: NA; cdr3_aa: CASKKGGSSYNSPLHF; cdr3_nt: TGTGCCAGCAAAAAGGGGGGGAGCTCCTATAATTCACCCCTCCACTTT
j_call: TRBJ2-7; clone_size: NA; v_call: TRBV13; d_call: NA; cdr3_aa: CASSLGLGAREQYF; cdr3_nt: TGTGCCAGCAGCTTAGGCCTGGGGGCACGGGAGCAGTACTTC
j_call: TRBJ1-5; clone_size: NA; v_call: TRBV28; d_call: NA; cdr3_aa: CASSTPWPTGNSNQPQHF; cdr3_nt: TGTGCCAGCAGCACCCCATGGCCCACAGGGAATAGCAATCAGCCCCAGCATTTT
j_call: TRBJ2-7; clone_size: NA; v_call: TRBV27; d_call: TRBD2; cdr3_aa: CASRTSGGTYEQYF; cdr3_nt: TGTGCCAGCAGGACTAGCGGGGGAACCTACGAGCAGTACTTC
j_call: TRBJ2-1; clone_size: NA; v_call: TRBV4-2; d_call: TRBD2; cdr3_aa: CASSPKSGGFYNEQFF; cdr3_nt: TGTGCCAGCAGCCCAAAGAGCGGGGGGTTCTACAATGAGCAGTTCTTC
j_call: TRBJ2-7; clone_size: NA; v_call: TRBV5-8; d_call: NA; cdr3_aa: CASSTSQGSEQYF; cdr3_nt: TGTGCCAGCAGCACCAGCCAGGGCTCCGAGCAGTACTTC
j_call: TRBJ2-7; clone_size: NA; v_call: TRBV21-1; d_call: NA; cdr3_aa: CASSLESEGDEQYF; cdr3_nt: TGTGCCAGCAGCTTAGAAAGTGAGGGGGACGAGCAGTACTTC
j_call: TRBJ2-6; clone_size: few; v_call: TRBV21-1; d_call: NA; cdr3_aa: CASSKESGQMISGANVLTF; cdr3_nt: TGTGCCAGCAGCAAGGAGTCGGGACAAATGATCTCTGGGGCCAACGTCCTGACTTTC
j_call: TRBJ2-7; clone_size: NA; v_call: TRBV9; d_call: NA; cdr3_aa: CASSAPNSAGWGEQYF; cdr3_nt: TGTGCCAGCAGCGCCCCCAATTCCGCGGGATGGGGCGAGCAGTACTTC
j_call: TRBJ1-1; clone_size: NA; v_call: TRBV9; d_call: NA; cdr3_aa: CASSGANTEAFF; cdr3_nt: TGTGCCAGCAGTGGGGCGAACACTGAAGCTTTCTTT
j_call: TRBJ2-1; clone_size: NA; v_call: TRBV27; d_call: NA; cdr3_aa: CASNAGSSNEQFF; cdr3_nt: TGTGCCAGCAATGCGGGGTCCTCCAATGAGCAGTTCTTC
j_call: TRBJ2-1; clone_size: NA; v_call: TRBV4-2; d_call: TRBD2; cdr3_aa: CASSQDPPGGPSDEQFF; cdr3_nt: TGTGCCAGCAGCCAAGATCCACCGGGGGGGCCTAGCGATGAGCAGTTCTTC
j_call: TRBJ1-2; clone_size: NA; v_call: TRBV9; d_call: NA; cdr3_aa: CASSAVGAANYGYTF; cdr3_nt: TGTGCCAGCAGCGCGGTTGGAGCGGCTAACTATGGCTACACCTTC
j_call: TRBJ1-4; clone_size: NA; v_call: TRBV11-2; d_call: NA; cdr3_aa: CASSLDGHRNEKLFF; cdr3_nt: TGTGCCAGCAGCTTAGATGGGCACCGTAATGAAAAACTGTTTTTT
j_call: TRBJ1-2; clone_size: NA; v_call: TRBV6-5; d_call: NA; cdr3_aa: CASSYVSSGEDGYTF; cdr3_nt: TGTGCCAGCAGTTACGTTTCGTCAGGGGAAGATGGCTACACCTTC
j_call: TRBJ1-6; clone_size: NA; v_call: TRBV6-5; d_call: TRBD1; cdr3_aa: CASSSRTGGNSPLHF; cdr3_nt: TGTGCCAGCAGTAGTCGGACAGGGGGCAACTCACCCCTCCACTTT
j_call: TRBJ1-2; clone_size: NA; v_call: TRBV4-3; d_call: TRBD1; cdr3_aa: CASSQDLGQGAEGYTF; cdr3_nt: TGCGCCAGCAGCCAAGATCTAGGGCAGGGGGCGGAAGGCTACACCTTC
j_call: TRBJ1-2; clone_size: NA; v_call: TRBV5-8; d_call: NA; cdr3_aa: CASSLEVHGYTF; cdr3_nt: TGTGCCAGCAGCTTAGAGGTTCATGGCTACACCTTC
j_call: TRBJ1-6; clone_size: NA; v_call: TRBV11-3; d_call: NA; cdr3_aa: CASSSWTGQNNSPLHF; cdr3_nt: TGTGCCAGCAGCTCCTGGACCGGACAAAATAATTCACCCCTCCACTTT
j_call: TRBJ2-7; clone_size: NA; v_call: TRBV28; d_call: TRBD2; cdr3_aa: CASSLEFLGTSADEQYF; cdr3_nt: TGTGCCAGCAGTTTAGAGTTCTTGGGGACTAGCGCCGACGAGCAGTACTTC
j_call: TRBJ1-1; clone_size: NA; v_call: TRBV7-9; d_call: TRBD1; cdr3_aa: CASSFRGRGANTEAFF; cdr3_nt: TGTGCCAGCAGCTTCAGGGGGCGCGGGGCTAACACTGAAGCTTTCTTT
j_call: TRBJ1-1; clone_size: few; v_call: TRBV7-9; d_call: NA; cdr3_aa: CASSLHDMGARTAAFF; cdr3_nt: TGTGCCAGCAGCTTACATGATATGGGGGCAAGGACTGCAGCTTTCTTT
j_call: TRBJ1-2; clone_size: NA; v_call: TRBV27; d_call: TRBD1; cdr3_aa: CASSSYWGQDSYGYTF; cdr3_nt: TGTGCCAGCAGTTCATACTGGGGACAGGACTCCTATGGCTACACCTTC
j_call: TRBJ1-1; clone_size: NA; v_call: TRBV4-2; d_call: NA; cdr3_aa: CASSQGSFRENTEAFF; cdr3_nt: TGTGCCAGCAGCCAAGGATCGTTCAGGGAGAACACTGAAGCTTTCTTT
j_call: TRBJ2-6; clone_size: medium-sized; v_call: TRBV27; d_call: TRBD1; cdr3_aa: CASSPGTGFGANVLTF; cdr3_nt: TGTGCCAGCAGTCCCGGGACAGGATTCGGGGCCAACGTCCTGACTTTC
j_call: TRBJ1-1; clone_size: NA; v_call: TRBV5-1; d_call: TRBD1; cdr3_aa: CASSLERTGTRSEAFF; cdr3_nt: TGCGCCAGCAGCTTGGAAAGGACAGGGACGCGGTCAGAGGCTTTCTTT
j_call: TRBJ2-1; clone_size: few; v_call: TRBV9; d_call: NA; cdr3_aa: CASSVEYPNEQFF; cdr3_nt: TGTGCCAGCAGCGTAGAATATCCCAATGAGCAGTTCTTC
j_call: TRBJ2-7; clone_size: NA; v_call: TRBV27; d_call: TRBD2; cdr3_aa: CASSLSTASGGSYEQYF; cdr3_nt: TGTGCCAGCAGTTTATCGACCGCTAGCGGGGGATCCTACGAGCAGTACTTC
j_call: TRBJ2-7; clone_size: NA; v_call: TRBV11-3; d_call: NA; cdr3_aa: CASSLGVYEQYF; cdr3_nt: TGTGCCAGCAGCTTAGGAGTATACGAGCAGTACTTC
j_call: TRBJ2-3; clone_size: few; v_call: TRBV19; d_call: NA; cdr3_aa: CASSIRVSADTQYF; cdr3_nt: TGTGCCAGTAGTATCAGGGTCTCGGCAGATACGCAGTATTTT
j_call: TRBJ1-2; clone_size: medium-sized; v_call: TRBV19; d_call: NA; cdr3_aa: CASSIGPLAGYTF; cdr3_nt: TGTGCCAGTAGTATAGGACCCCTAGCAGGCTACACCTTC
j_call: TRBJ1-1; clone_size: NA; v_call: TRBV9; d_call: NA; cdr3_aa: CASSAHGTEAFF; cdr3_nt: TGTGCCAGCAGCGCCCACGGCACTGAAGCTTTCTTT
j_call: TRBJ1-1; clone_size: NA; v_call: TRBV7-9; d_call: NA; cdr3_aa: CASSRTQNTEAFF; cdr3_nt: TGTGCCAGCAGCCGGACACAGAACACTGAAGCTTTCTTT
j_call: TRBJ1-1; clone_size: few; v_call: TRBV6-6; d_call: TRBD1; cdr3_aa: CASIERDRGPYTEAFF; cdr3_nt: TGTGCCAGCATCGAGAGGGACAGGGGACCCTACACTGAAGCTTTCTTT
j_call: TRBJ2-7; clone_size: NA; v_call: TRBV7-2; d_call: TRBD2; cdr3_aa: CASSPGRPSGGAGYEQYF; cdr3_nt: TGTGCCAGCAGCCCAGGACGACCTAGCGGGGGGGCCGGTTACGAGCAGTACTTC
j_call: TRBJ1-6; clone_size: NA; v_call: TRBV28; d_call: TRBD1; cdr3_aa: CASGGLGQGGTYNSPLHF; cdr3_nt: TGTGCCAGCGGAGGCCTTGGACAGGGAGGGACCTATAATTCACCCCTCCACTTT
j_call: TRBJ2-7; clone_size: NA; v_call: TRBV25-1; d_call: TRBD1; cdr3_aa: CASSVRDRNLYEQYF; cdr3_nt: TGTGCCAGCAGTGTCCGGGACAGGAACCTCTACGAGCAGTACTTC
j_call: TRBJ1-2; clone_size: once; v_call: TRBV27; d_call: NA; cdr3_aa: CASSLTANYGYTF; cdr3_nt: TGTGCCAGCAGTTTGACAGCTAACTATGGCTACACCTTC
j_call: TRBJ2-7; clone_size: NA; v_call: TRBV5-8; d_call: NA; cdr3_aa: CASSLGGEHYEQYF; cdr3_nt: TGTGCCAGCAGCTTGGGCGGGGAGCATTACGAGCAGTACTTC
j_call: TRBJ1-1; clone_size: NA; v_call: TRBV6-5; d_call: TRBD1; cdr3_aa: CASSYPGGHTEAFF; cdr3_nt: TGTGCCAGCAGTTACCCAGGGGGCCACACTGAAGCTTTCTTT
j_call: TRBJ1-1; clone_size: NA; v_call: TRBV6-1; d_call: TRBD1; cdr3_aa: CASSDRALEAFF; cdr3_nt: TGTGCCTCCTCCGACAGGGCTCTTGAAGCTTTCTTT
j_call: TRBJ2-2; clone_size: NA; v_call: TRBV5-1; d_call: NA; cdr3_aa: CASETGWGTGELFF; cdr3_nt: TGCGCCAGCGAAACAGGGTGGGGGACCGGGGAGCTGTTTTTT
j_call: TRBJ1-5; clone_size: NA; v_call: TRBV7-8; d_call: NA; cdr3_aa: CASSLASLDRQPQHF; cdr3_nt: TGTGCCAGCAGCTTAGCTTCTCTCGACAGGCAGCCCCAGCATTTT
j_call: TRBJ2-6; clone_size: NA; v_call: TRBV2; d_call: TRBD2; cdr3_aa: CASTIREGLWANVLTF; cdr3_nt: TGTGCCAGTACGATCCGGGAGGGTCTCTGGGCCAACGTCCTGACTTTC
j_call: TRBJ1-3; clone_size: NA; v_call: TRBV30; d_call: NA; cdr3_aa: CAWSVTGVGNTIYF; cdr3_nt: TGTGCCTGGAGTGTAACCGGGGTTGGAAACACCATATATTTT
j_call: TRBJ2-7; clone_size: NA; v_call: TRBV4-1; d_call: NA; cdr3_aa: CASSHPEDSESYEQYF; cdr3_nt: TGCGCCAGCAGCCATCCAGAGGACAGCGAATCCTACGAGCAGTACTTC
j_call: TRBJ2-1; clone_size: NA; v_call: TRBV7-9; d_call: NA; cdr3_aa: CASSLPGQAYNEQFF; cdr3_nt: TGTGCCAGCAGCTTACCGGGACAAGCCTACAATGAGCAGTTCTTC
j_call: TRBJ1-1; clone_size: NA; v_call: TRBV19; d_call: TRBD1; cdr3_aa: CASNQIAGGDTEAFF; cdr3_nt: TGTGCCAGTAACCAAATTGCAGGGGGAGACACTGAAGCTTTCTTT
j_call: TRBJ2-7; clone_size: once; v_call: TRBV27; d_call: NA; cdr3_aa: CASSLSRGYEQYF; cdr3_nt: TGTGCCAGCAGTTTATCGAGAGGGTACGAGCAGTACTTC
j_call: TRBJ2-7; clone_size: once; v_call: TRBV6-5; d_call: TRBD1; cdr3_aa: CASSPGTGSYEQYF; cdr3_nt: TGTGCCAGCAGCCCCGGGACAGGCTCCTACGAGCAGTACTTC
j_call: TRBJ1-2; clone_size: NA; v_call: TRBV7-2; d_call: NA; cdr3_aa: CASSLEPSGYGYTF; cdr3_nt: TGTGCCAGCAGCTTAGAACCGAGTGGCTATGGCTACACCTTC
j_call: TRBJ1-3; clone_size: NA; v_call: TRBV6-7; d_call: NA; cdr3_aa: CASPTRGRGNTIYF; cdr3_nt: TGTGCCAGCCCAACACGGGGTAGGGGAAACACCATATATTTT
j_call: TRBJ2-7; clone_size: few; v_call: TRBV7-2; d_call: NA; cdr3_aa: CASSVTGAYEQYF; cdr3_nt: TGTGCCAGCAGCGTGACAGGTGCCTACGAGCAGTACTTC
j_call: TRBJ2-7; clone_size: NA; v_call: TRBV4-2; d_call: NA; cdr3_aa: CASSQEGGREQYF; cdr3_nt: TGTGCCAGCAGCCAAGAAGGAGGGCGCGAGCAGTACTTC
j_call: TRBJ1-1; clone_size: NA; v_call: TRBV7-2; d_call: TRBD1; cdr3_aa: CASSLDRVGAFF; cdr3_nt: TGTGCCAGCAGCCTTGACAGGGTTGGAGCTTTCTTT
j_call: TRBJ1-6; clone_size: NA; v_call: TRBV7-9; d_call: NA; cdr3_aa: CASSLTAPDYNSPLHF; cdr3_nt: TGTGCCAGCAGCTTAACAGCCCCGGACTATAATTCACCCCTCCACTTT
j_call: TRBJ1-1; clone_size: once; v_call: TRBV27; d_call: TRBD1; cdr3_aa: CASSRGQGTNEAFF; cdr3_nt: TGTGCCAGCAGCCGGGGACAGGGGACTAACGAAGCTTTCTTT
j_call: TRBJ2-7; clone_size: few; v_call: TRBV23-1; d_call: NA; cdr3_aa: CASSHGFRGHEQYF; cdr3_nt: TGCGCCAGCAGTCATGGCTTCAGGGGCCACGAGCAGTACTTC